The 14 T cell receptor beta chains below were found in one sample sequenced in a study of shared clonotypes between healthy human individuals. Generated by immunoSEQ multiplex PCR, the TCRdb table keeps only in-frame clones and is missing some. The sample contains fewer than 600,000 clones, 79% of which appear only once. Input material: PBMCs. The receptor source for this set is a woman between 40 and 50 years old in good health. Some clones in this sample may be carry-over from other donors' samples.

The chain couples TRBV7-9 to TRBJ1-2; D not resolved. V lost 3 bases and J lost 0, with 8 bases in between. The CDR3 is 14 amino acids. CDR1 and CDR2 (germline): SEHNR, FQNEAQ (reference sequence). The CDR3 sequence: CASSFGLANYGYTF. CDR3 DNA sequence: TGTGCCAGCAGCTTCGGGTTAGCTAACTATGGCTACACCTTC.

V and J are TRBV28 and TRBJ1-1, with D perhaps TRBD1 (6 bases). Germline values: CDR1 MDHEN, CDR2 SYDVKM. The CDR3 covers 14 residues. V dropped 7 bases and J dropped 6 bases, with 18 bases sitting between them. CDR3 in amino acids: CASTGPKGGSEAFF. The CDR3 bases are TGTGCCAGCACCGGGCCGAAAGGGGGATCTGAAGCTTTCTTT. The variable domain in full, with the rest retrieved from reference TRBV28 and TRBJ1-1, is DVKVTQSSRYLVKRTGEKVFLECVQDMDHENMFWYRQDPGLGLRLIYFSYDVKMKEKGDIPEGYSVSREKKERFSLILESASTNQTSMYLCASTGPKGGSEAFFGQGTRLTVV.

This clone was detected only once. This sequence joins TRBV9 and TRBJ1-4; D ambiguous. There are 15 residues in the CDR3. The germline CDR1 and CDR2 sequences are SGDLS and YYNGEE. V was shortened by 0 bases and J by 4 bases, with 10 bases between the two germline ends. In DNA, the CDR3 is TGTGCCAGCAGCGTAGAGGCCGCCTATAATGAAAAACTGTTTTTT. Its protein product is CASSVEAAYNEKLFF.

This clone was seen just once. J is TRBJ2-7 and V is TRBV7-8, with 9 bases identical to TRBD1. The CDR3 covers 17 residues. V was pared by 5 bases and J by 2 bases, with 13 bases of the junction left unmatched. CDR1 is SGHVS and CDR2 is FQNEAQ in the germline V gene. The CDR3 reads CASSPDTGTGFTYEQYF. DNA of the CDR3: TGTGCCAGCAGCCCAGATACCGGGACAGGGTTTACCTACGAGCAGTACTTC. The variable domain in full, completed from reference TRBV7-8 and TRBJ2-7, reads GAGVSQSPRYKVAKRGQDVALRCDPISGHVSLFWYQQALGQGPEFLTYFQNEAQLDKSGLPSDRFFAERPEGSVSTLKIQRTQQEDSAVYLCASSPDTGTGFTYEQYFGPGTRLTVT.

This clone occurred once. This chain links TRBV7-3 with TRBJ2-1; TRBD2 matches 13 bases. This CDR3 is 19 amino acids long. After removal of 1 base from V and 6 bases from J, the junction contained 12 bases not matched to a gene. In germline, CDR1 is SGHTA, CDR2 FQGTGA. CDR3 nucleotides: TGTGCCAGCAGCTTAAATCCCCGCGGACTAGCGGGAGTCAGCAATGAGCAGTTCTTC. Translated, it gives CASSLNPRGLAGVSNEQFF.

This rearrangement joins TRBV5-1 to TRBJ1-1; TRBD1 matches at 9 bases. Germline CDR1 SGHRS, CDR2 YFSETQ. J lost 6 bases, V lost 3 bases, and 15 bases had no gene match. The CDR3 totals 17 residues. The CDR3 reads CASSWARLQGAGAEAFF. The CDR3 DNA reads as TGCGCCAGCAGCTGGGCCCGCCTACAGGGGGCTGGGGCTGAAGCTTTCTTT.

The sample holds one count of this clone. This sequence joins TRBV27 and TRBJ2-7, with D possibly being TRBD1 (6 bases). V gave up 2 bases and J gave up 4 bases, with 12 bases separating them. There are 14 residues in the CDR3. Germline V CDR1 and CDR2: MNHEY, SMNVEV (reference sequence). CDR3 sequence reads: CASSLGRGDYEQYF. The CDR3 DNA reads as TGTGCCAGCAGTTTAGGCAGGGGTGATTACGAGCAGTACTTC.

This clone was seen a few times. The gene calls are TRBV9 and TRBJ2-5, with 8 bases matching TRBD2. After removal of 4 bases from V and 3 bases from J, the junction contained 5 bases not matched to a gene. Germline CDR1 is SGDLS and CDR2 is YYNGEE. CDR3 length equals 14 residues. The CDR3 nucleotides are TGTGCCAGCAGCATCGGACTAGCCGAAGAGACCCAGTACTTC. Protein sequence: CASSIGLAEETQYF. The entire variable domain, with the rest obtained from reference TRBV9 and TRBJ2-5, is as follows: DSGVTQTPKHLITATGQRVTLRCSPRSGDLSVYWYQQSLDQGLQFLIQYYNGEERAKGNILERFSAQQFPDLHSELNLSSLELGDSALYFCASSIGLAEETQYFGPGTRLLVL.

The chain has TRBV21-1 and TRBJ2-1; TRBD2, as called in the table, went unchecked against the DNA. TRBV21-1 is reported as a pseudogene. The CDR3 totals 18 residues. CDR3 amino acids: CAHLSGGQGLERGNEQFF. CDR3 DNA sequence: TGTGCCCACCTTTCCGGTGGGCAGGGACTAGAACGGGGCAATGAGCAGTTCTTC.

J is TRBJ2-3 and V is TRBV4-3; 8 nucleotides align to TRBD2. The CDR3 is 15 amino acids. The J segment lost 0 bases and the V segment lost 1 base, leaving 0 bases of the junction unmatched. Germline V CDR1 and CDR2: LGHNA, YSLEER. The CDR3 nucleotides read TGCGCCAGCAGCCAAGCGGGAGGGAGCACAGATACGCAGTATTTT. Protein: CASSQAGGSTDTQYF.

The rearrangement joins TRBV6-5 to TRBJ2-1; TRBD1 agrees at 9 bases. The CDR3 contains 15 residues. The J segment lost 8 bases and the V segment lost 7 bases, leaving 12 bases of the junction unmatched. Germline V gene sequence: CDR1 MNHEY, CDR2 SVGAGI. For the CDR3, the DNA is TGTGCCAGCACCCCACAGGGACAGGGTAAAGATGAGCAGTTCTTC. Its translation is CASTPQGQGKDEQFF.

This sequence joins TRBV11-2 and TRBJ2-3; D unclear. CDR1 and CDR2 (germline): SGHAT, FQNNGV. Trimming left V 3 bases short and J 7 bases short, with 8 bases between. This CDR3 region has 12 residues. The CDR3 spells CASSFGPNTQYF. The DNA of the CDR3 is TGTGCCAGCAGCTTTGGTCCTAATACGCAGTATTTT.

V and J are TRBV5-1 and TRBJ1-4; the D gene is possibly TRBD1 (5 bases). The V gene's germline CDR1 is SGHRS and CDR2 YFSETQ. The CDR3 has 14 residues. Trimming left V 6 bases short and J 8 bases short, with 17 bases between. The CDR3 nucleotides are TGCGCCAGCACCAAGGGGCAGGGTGGGGAAAAACTGTTTTTT. It specifies CASTKGQGGEKLFF.

The chain joins TRBV7-2 to TRBJ2-7; weak D call: TRBD2 (6 bases). This CDR3 contains 15 residues. Looked up from germline, CDR1 is SGHTA and CDR2 is FQGNSA. Deletions cut 7 bases from V and 2 bases from J, with 18 bases between. The CDR3 loop reads CASTLGGRNPYEQYF. The CDR3 coding sequence is TGTGCCAGCACCCTCGGGGGACGGAACCCCTACGAGCAGTACTTC.